This TCR beta chain was found in a study of beta chain features in type 1 diabetes. The study's findings and limits: Unsettled here was the matter of whether HLA type influences TCRB rearrangement. Among all four CD4+ subsets, Type 1 diabetes patients had TCRB CDR3s that were moderately but significantly shorter.

Expressed TCRB transcripts got sequenced, as all isolated RNA was reverse transcribed. The method was immunoSEQ multiplex PCR; TCRdb's version includes in-frame clones alone and lacks a portion of them. The sample holds 350,000 to 400,000 clones; roughly 16% are singletons and the top ten take under 0.02%. In the case of this clone: Its target is unknown.

The specimen sequenced was naive CD4+ T cells from blood. The origin of this receptor is a woman aged 18-29 years in good health.

Written as DNA, the CDR3 is TGCGCCAGCAGCCGAGAGGGCGTCGACACTGAAGCTTTCTTT. Translated: CASSREGVDTEAFF. This chain uses TRBV4-3 with TRBJ1-1; no definite D call. Trimming removed 4 bases at V and 3 bases at J, with 12 bases between. This CDR3 has 14 amino acids. Germline V lookup: CDR1 LGHNA, CDR2 YSLEER.